This T cell receptor (beta chain) was found in a study of blood T cell repertoires in COVID-19. Study background: Both acute and convalescent COVID-19 samples were obtained from the United States, Italy and Spain. The cDNA or gDNA used as material had been derived from T cells, B-cell-depleted T cells, or PBMCs.

This CDR3 spans 14 amino acids. The V and J ends lost 0 bases and 8 bases, in that order; junction bases with no gene match: 6. Germline lookup yields CDR1 KGHSH and CDR2 LQKENI. Cohort assignment relied on participant-reported clinical history. Cohort 3 recovery required two negative PCRs, clearance, or symptom resolution. Clones were sequenced by immunoSEQ multiplex PCR, and TCRdb holds only the in-frame ones, with some missing. In the table there are some 300,000 clones, roughly 89% of which are singletons. The clonotype was recovered from a woman aged 30 to 39 who had recovered from COVID-19. The sample comprised PBMCs or T cells enriched from blood (not recorded which). The V gene is TRBV18, the J gene TRBJ1-2; 7 nucleotides match TRBD1. The DNA of the CDR3 is TGTGCCAGCTCACCACCCGGGACAGTAGGCGGCTACACCTTC. Protein product: CASSPPGTVGGYTF.